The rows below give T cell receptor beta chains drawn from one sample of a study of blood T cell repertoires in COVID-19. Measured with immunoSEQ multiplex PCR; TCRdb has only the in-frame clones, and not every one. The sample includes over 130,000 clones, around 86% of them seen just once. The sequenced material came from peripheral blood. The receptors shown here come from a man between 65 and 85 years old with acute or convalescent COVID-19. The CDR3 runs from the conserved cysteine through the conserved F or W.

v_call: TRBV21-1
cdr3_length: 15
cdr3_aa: CASSTDRGLQYEQYF

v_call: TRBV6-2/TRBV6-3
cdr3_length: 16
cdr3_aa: CASSYWGGRARDTQYF

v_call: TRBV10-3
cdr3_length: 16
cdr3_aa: CAISPNSHRGSYEQYF

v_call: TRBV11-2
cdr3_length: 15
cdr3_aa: CASRLEGGTYNEQFF

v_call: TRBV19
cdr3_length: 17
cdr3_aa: CASTVGHGTGFSYEQYF

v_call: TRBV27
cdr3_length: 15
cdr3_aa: CASRRGQGQGGELFF

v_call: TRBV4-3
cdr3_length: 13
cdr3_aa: CASSQDSRDEQYF

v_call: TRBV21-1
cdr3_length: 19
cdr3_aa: CASRRPGLAGGRSYNEQFF

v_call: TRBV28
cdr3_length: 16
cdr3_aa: CASSRPGTGTTGRAFF

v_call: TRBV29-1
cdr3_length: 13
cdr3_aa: CSVEPGGLDTQYF

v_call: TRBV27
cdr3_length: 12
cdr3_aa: CASMGLNQPQHF

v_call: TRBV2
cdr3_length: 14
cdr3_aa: CASSEEGQGSRAFF

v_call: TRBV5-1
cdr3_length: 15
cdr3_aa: CASRDRTGGRNEQFF

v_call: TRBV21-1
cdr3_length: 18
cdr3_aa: CASSKEIPPRTSNSPLHF

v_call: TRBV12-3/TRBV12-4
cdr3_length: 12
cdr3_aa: CASRWHQETQYF

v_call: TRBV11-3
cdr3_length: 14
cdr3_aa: CASSPTRSTDTQYF

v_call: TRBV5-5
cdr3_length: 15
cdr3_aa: CASSLGTGNTGELFF

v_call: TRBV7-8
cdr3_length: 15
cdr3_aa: CASSLGQGQLYGYTF

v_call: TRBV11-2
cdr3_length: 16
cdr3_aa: CASSSRTSGSFHEQFF

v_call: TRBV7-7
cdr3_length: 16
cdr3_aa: CASSKGSQGTYNEQFF

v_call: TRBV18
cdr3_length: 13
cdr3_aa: CASSKQGNTEAFF

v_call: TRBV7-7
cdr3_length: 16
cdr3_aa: CASSLAPGANTGELFF

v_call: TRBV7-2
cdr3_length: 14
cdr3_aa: CASSLESTLYEQYF

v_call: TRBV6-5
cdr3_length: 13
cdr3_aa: CASSQQGSYEQYF

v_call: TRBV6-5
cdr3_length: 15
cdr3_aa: CASKGRTGDTGELFF

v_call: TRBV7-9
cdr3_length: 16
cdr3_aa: CASSLVSGRSYNEQFF

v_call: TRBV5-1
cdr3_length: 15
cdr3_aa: CASSLSGERNQPQHF

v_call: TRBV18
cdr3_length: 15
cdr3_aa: CASSRLAAIQETQYF

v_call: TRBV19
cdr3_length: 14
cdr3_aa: CASTPRDRGREAFF

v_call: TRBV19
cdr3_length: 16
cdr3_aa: CASSIARAALGNEQFF

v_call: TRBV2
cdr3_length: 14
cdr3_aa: CASSAEQLNQPQHF

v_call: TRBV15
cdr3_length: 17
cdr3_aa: CATSRDLGQSSSYEQYF

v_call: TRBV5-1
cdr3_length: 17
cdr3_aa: CASSIYPGTGSYNEQFF

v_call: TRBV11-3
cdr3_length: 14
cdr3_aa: CASSRYRDTNEQFF

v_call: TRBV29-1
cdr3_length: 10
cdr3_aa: CSVAGYGYTF